This TCR beta chain comes out of a study of regulatory T cells in long-lasting Graves disease (TCRdb year 2021). Regarding the study in general: In the newly diagnosed Graves' disease group, patients had been taking antithyroid drugs for less than 3 months. Persistent Graves' disease patients were compared with newly diagnosed Graves' disease patients by peripheral blood TCR sequencing and RNA sequencing. A total of some 33 samples were covered by TCR sequencing, comprising approximately 13 persistent and around 20 newly diagnosed Graves' disease patients. The study was conducted in China and was registered as a clinical trial.

Inclusive of the bounding cysteine and phenylalanine, the CDR3 is 13 residues long. Only the CDR3 DNA stays, 39 bases, in frame from base 1. Per the germline V gene (reference sequence), WNHNN is the CDR1 and SYGVQD is the CDR2. V is cut by 5 bases and J by 10 bases, and the space between the germline ends is 14 bases. This clonotype showed up many times. Its antigen has not been determined. Per-nucleotide qualities are absent, and no much larger clonotype sits a single base away. The time point label corresponds to: newly diagnosed GD, antithyroid drugs for less than 3 months. For both TCR sequencing and RNA sequencing, RNA was extracted from PBMCs using TRIzol. The diagnosis of Graves' disease was made according to American Thyroid Association guidelines. Patients for the study were recruited at an endocrinology department in Xi'an, China. From each patient, about 9.7 milliliters of peripheral blood was collected into an EDTA anticoagulant tube. PBMCs were isolated by Ficoll Paque Plus density gradient separation without further T cell sorting. An Agilent 2100 Bioanalyzer and agarose gel were used to check RNA quality, and a NanoDrop 2000 was used to measure RNA concentration.

Library prep was done by multiplex PCR. The sequencing machine was an Illumina HiSeq 4000. To build TCR beta libraries, CDR3 regions were amplified by Arm-PCR using iRepertoire HTBI primers. Before sequencing, the PCR products went through gel purification. In the original analysis: A total of roughly 65 TRBV and 14 TRBJ segments were identified across samples and were used for gene usage analysis of CDR3 amino acid clonotypes. COPE and FqMerger were used to merge filtered high-quality paired reads into contigs. BLAST was used to align contigs to the IMGT TRBV, TRBD and TRBJ reference genes, and CDR3 was defined following IMGT. Highly expanded clones were defined as clonotypes with a frequency above 0.1%. Shannon entropy served as the measure of repertoire diversity, while the Gini coefficient captured V-J evenness. Clonotypes shared by more than one individual were considered public. TCRdb reprocessed the public reads (quality trimming at Q25 with fastp, clone calling with MiXCR) and kept in-frame beta chains. Identical CDR3 proteins give one entry, which carries the most common genes and DNA. In this record, the V and J calls reflect TCRdb's handling and not the investigators' own analysis. This sample holds about 380,000 distinct CDR3 sequences; about a sixth were observed only once. 22% of the sample goes to the ten largest clones.

Study-wide conclusions, independent of this receptor: The study examined only peripheral blood because the primary lesion, thyroid tissue, could not be accessed. Sequencing and analysis were restricted to the TCR beta chain. The authors acknowledged the small sample size as a limitation that may reduce accuracy. Compared with newly diagnosed patients, persistent Graves' disease patients had lower TCR Shannon entropy and fewer highly expanded clones, which suggests clonal expansion. TRBV28, TRBJ1-2 and TRBJ2-5 were preferentially used in persistent disease, while TRBV20-1 and TRBJ2-1 were favored in newly diagnosed disease. More public clonotypes were shared among persistent patients (fewer than 3,000) than among newly diagnosed patients (966).

This sequence originates from a female donor with Graves disease. This specimen was peripheral blood mononuclear cells (PBMCs), taken at new diagnosis, from a patient treated with antithyroid drugs. This sequence uses TRBV10-1 and TRBJ1-4; no D gene can be assigned with confidence. The CDR3 reads CASSTEPPGKLFF. The DNA sequence is given as TGCGCCAGCAGTACGGAACCGCCGGGAAAACTGTTTTTT.